The 24 T cell receptor beta chains given below trace back to one sample, sequenced in a study of OX40 agonist ivuxolimab in advanced cancers. Profiled with immunoSEQ multiplex PCR; TCRdb holds only in-frame clones, not every one. The profile shows tens of thousands of clones, about 89% of them singletons. The sequencing used CD4+ or CD8+ T cells sorted from blood, collected in a trial of the OX40 agonist ivuxolimab. The receptors come from an adult with an advanced solid tumor such as melanoma, head and neck, liver or kidney cancer.

The chain recombines TRBV7-3 with TRBJ2-2; D is uncertain. Looked up from germline, CDR1 is SGHTA and CDR2 is FQGTGA. The CDR3 extends over 13 amino acids. The V end lost 1 base, the J end lost 3 bases, and 3 bases lay between the germline ends. The CDR3 DNA follows: TGTGCCAGCAGCTTAAGGGACACCGGGGAGCTGTTTTTT. Protein sequence: CASSLRDTGELFF.

The chain joins TRBV19 to TRBJ2-2; TRBD1 or TRBD2 may be the D gene (5 bases each). The V and J ends lost 5 bases and 8 bases respectively, with 12 bases between them. Per the germline V gene, CDR1 is LNHDA and CDR2 is SQIVND (reference sequence). This CDR3 spans 13 amino acids. The CDR3 DNA reads as TGTGCCAGTAGTCCCAGGGAGTCTGGGGAGCTGTTTTTT. Amino acid sequence: CASSPRESGELFF. The variable domain in full, with the rest retrieved from reference TRBV19 and TRBJ2-2, is DGGITQSPKYLFRKEGQNVTLSCEQNLNHDAMYWYRQDPGQGLRLIYYSQIVNDFQKGDIAEGYSVSREKKESFPLTVTSAQKNPTAFYLCASSPRESGELFFGEGSRLTVL.

This clone appeared once. The chain joins TRBV2 to TRBJ2-3; 11 bases line up with TRBD2. CDR1 is SNHLY and CDR2 is FYNNEI in the germline V gene. The V segment lost 6 bases and the J segment 5 bases; nucleotides outside the gene matches: 7. The CDR3 is 15 amino acids. The DNA for the CDR3 is TGTGCCAGCAGCGCACTAGCGGGAGTTGTAGATACGCAGTATTTT. It encodes CASSALAGVVDTQYF.

The CDR3 protein is CAWSATGGPYEQYF. CDR3 coding DNA: TGTGCCTGGAGTGCGACGGGAGGGCCCTACGAGCAGTACTTC. The chain joins TRBV30 to TRBJ2-7, with 8 nucleotides matching TRBD2. The CDR3 sequence is 14 residues long. Germline V gives CDR1 GTSNPN, CDR2 SVGIG (reference sequence). V dropped 1 base and J dropped 2; count of bases not matched to a gene: 4.

The chain is built from TRBV4-1 and TRBJ1-6; the D gene is possibly TRBD1 (5 bases). V was clipped by 1 base and J by 10 bases, with 11 bases between them. Germline V lookup: CDR1 MGHRA, CDR2 YSYEKL. The CDR3 runs 14 residues. The CDR3 DNA sequence: TGCGCCAGCAGCCAAGGCAGGGTTGGATCACCCCTCCACTTT. Encoded protein: CASSQGRVGSPLHF.

This chain connects TRBV7-2 to TRBJ2-7; TRBD1 or TRBD2 may be the D gene (5 bases each). Germline assignment: CDR1 SGHTA and CDR2 FQGNSA. With 6 bases removed from V and 0 bases from J, the gap between germline ends came to 21 bases. CDR3 length: 17 residues. The CDR3 nucleotides are TGTGCCAGCAGTCTGATTATCTGGGGACGCAGCTCCTACGAGCAGTACTTC. Amino acid sequence: CASSLIIWGRSSYEQYF.

The CDR3 region is CASSSPPQETQYF. DNA for the CDR3: TGTGCCAGCAGCTCCCCACCACAAGAGACCCAGTACTTC. The gene calls are TRBV5-4 and TRBJ2-5, with no clear D. Per germline, CDR1 SGHNT and CDR2 YYREEE (reference sequence). The V end lost 3 bases, the J end lost 2 bases, and 8 bases lay between the germline ends. There are 13 residues in the CDR3.

This chain connects TRBV15 to TRBJ2-3, with D tentatively TRBD1 (6 bases). CDR3 length: 13 amino acids. The V gene's germline CDR1 is LNHNV and CDR2 YYDKDF (reference sequence). Trimming pared 8 bases from V and 3 bases from J, leaving 12 bases between. DNA for the CDR3: TGTGCCACCTTGAGAGGGGGTACAGATACGCAGTATTTT. It translates to CATLRGGTDTQYF. The full variable domain, rest sourced from reference TRBV15 and TRBJ2-3, is DAMVIQNPRYQVTQFGKPVTLSCSQTLNHNVMYWYQQKSSQAPKLLFHYYDKDFNNEADTPDNFQSRRPNTSFCFLDIRSPGLGDTAMYLCATLRGGTDTQYFGPGTRLTVL.

This chain uses TRBV5-1 with TRBJ1-1; D unclear. CDR3 size: 14 residues. V lost 2 bases to trimming and J lost 3 bases, with 11 bases between them. The germline CDR1 and CDR2 sequences are SGHRS and YFSETQ. The CDR3 DNA sequence: TGCGCCAGCAGCTTTGAGGGTGGGGACACTGAAGCTTTCTTT. Residues: CASSFEGGDTEAFF.

Only one count was recorded for this clone. The chain is built from TRBV7-2 and TRBJ1-4, with a possible D match to TRBD1 (6 bases). This CDR3 contains 14 residues. V gave up 1 base and J gave up 6 bases, with 9 bases separating them. Germline V gene sequence: CDR1 SGHTA, CDR2 FQGNSA. This CDR3 is CASSLGTADEKLFF. The CDR3 region has the DNA TGTGCCAGCAGCTTAGGGACAGCAGATGAAAAACTGTTTTTT.

V usage is TRBV5-1 and J usage is TRBJ2-5, with no clear D. The CDR3 covers 12 residues. CDR1 and CDR2 (germline): SGHRS, YFSETQ. Trimming shortened V by 3 bases and J by 4 bases, and 7 bases separated the two germline ends. The CDR3, as DNA: TGCGCCAGCAGCTACCCAGGAGAGACCCAGTACTTC. Translation: CASSYPGETQYF.

This chain connects TRBV6-6 to TRBJ1-1; D perhaps matches TRBD1 (6 bases). The CDR3 has 14 amino acids. The ends were cut back, 2 bases at V and 4 bases at J, with 11 bases in the middle. Germline-derived CDR1 and CDR2 are MNHNY and SVGAGI (reference sequence). In nucleotides, the CDR3 is TGTGCCAGCAGTTACCGTCAGGGGAGCACTGAAGCTTTCTTT. Protein: CASSYRQGSTEAFF.

This chain connects TRBV6-1 to TRBJ1-6, with TRBD1 matching 8 bases. Germline CDR1 and CDR2: MNHNS and SASEGT. The CDR3 sequence is 15 residues long. J was trimmed by 9 bases and V by 5 bases; bases with no gene match: 9. The CDR3 loop is CASSQGTTGVSPLHF. CDR3 DNA sequence: TGTGCCAGCAGTCAAGGAACGACAGGGGTTTCACCCCTCCACTTT.

This chain uses TRBV19 with TRBJ1-5; D perhaps matches TRBD1 (6 bases). CDR1 and CDR2 (germline): LNHDA, SQIVND (reference sequence). With 9 bases removed from V and 0 bases from J, the gap between germline ends came to 9 bases. This CDR3 contains 13 residues. The CDR3 region is CASGQSSNQPQHF. The CDR3 bases are TGTGCCAGCGGACAGAGTAGCAATCAGCCCCAGCATTTT.

The genes are TRBV20-1 and TRBJ2-5, with unresolved D. CDR3 size: 11 residues. The V end was cut by 3 bases, the J end by 3 bases, with 5 bases between. Germline CDR1 reads DFQATT; CDR2 reads SNEGSKA (reference sequence). Written as DNA, the CDR3 is TGCAGTGCTAGCCCGGAAGAGACCCAGTACTTC. Its translation is CSASPEETQYF.

V is TRBV29-1 and J is TRBJ1-2, with unresolved D. Germline V gene sequence: CDR1 SQVTM, CDR2 ANQGSEA. The CDR3 is 15 residues long. Trimming cost V 1 base and J 1 base, with 13 bases left between them. In nucleotides, the CDR3 is TGCAGCGTTGAAGGGGTTGCGGGAAGTAACTATGGCTACACCTTC. Protein product: CSVEGVAGSNYGYTF.

V is TRBV10-3 and J is TRBJ2-5, with D possibly TRBD1 on 6 matching bases. The germline V gene has CDR1 ENHRY and CDR2 SYGVKD. The CDR3 is made up of 16 amino acids. Trimming pared 1 base from V and 2 bases from J, leaving 14 bases between. CDR3 in amino acids: CAISEFAGQPQETQYF. DNA for the CDR3: TGTGCCATCAGTGAGTTCGCTGGACAGCCTCAAGAGACCCAGTACTTC.

The V and J genes are TRBV30 and TRBJ1-4; D gene unclear. Germline V CDR1 and CDR2: GTSNPN, SVGIG (reference sequence). The CDR3 contains 13 residues. Trimming stripped 1 base from V and 5 bases from J, with 8 bases between. CDR3 in amino acids: CAWSGQLNEKLFF. As DNA, the CDR3 is TGTGCCTGGAGTGGGCAGCTAAATGAAAAACTGTTTTTT.

This CDR3 reads CASSLQGSDYGYTF. For the CDR3, the DNA is TGTGCCAGCAGTTTACAGGGGTCCGACTATGGCTACACCTTC. The chain joins TRBV28 to TRBJ1-2; possible D gene TRBD1, 6 bases. Germline V lookup: CDR1 MDHEN, CDR2 SYDVKM. The CDR3 runs to 14 residues. Trimming left V 2 bases short and J 3 bases short, with 10 bases between.

The chain has TRBV6-1 and TRBJ1-1; D remains unclear. V was pared by 7 bases and J by 1 base, with 16 bases between. CDR3 length: 15 residues. The V gene's germline CDR1 is MNHNS and CDR2 SASEGT. CDR3 sequence (DNA): TGTGCCAGCAATCGAGTAGGAGGTGGGAACACTGAAGCTTTCTTT. It encodes CASNRVGGGNTEAFF.

The rearrangement uses TRBV6-5 and TRBJ2-7; 8 nucleotides agree with TRBD1. Looked up from germline, CDR1 is MNHEY and CDR2 is SVGAGI. CDR3 length: 15 amino acids. V gave up 5 bases and J gave up 4 bases; unmatched junction bases: 10. CDR3 region: CASSLTRDRRYEQYF. As DNA, the CDR3 is TGTGCCAGCAGTCTCACCCGGGACAGGAGATACGAGCAGTACTTC.

This clone was observed a few times. The chain uses TRBV10-3 and TRBJ1-2; no firm D call. CDR3 length: 13 residues. Germline V gives CDR1 ENHRY, CDR2 SYGVKD. Trimming took off 10 bases at V and 9 bases at J, with 21 bases between the two ends. The CDR3 nucleotides read TGTGCCACGGCTCTTACCGACTTCTCTAGCTACACCTTC. Translated, it gives CATALTDFSSYTF.

The chain couples TRBV7-9 to TRBJ1-5, with unresolved D. V lost 5 bases and J lost 0, with 2 bases in between. Per germline, CDR1 SEHNR and CDR2 FQNEAQ (reference sequence). There are 12 residues in the CDR3. The CDR3 reads CASSLSNQPQHF. The CDR3 bases are TGTGCCAGCAGCCTTAGCAATCAGCCCCAGCATTTT.

This sequence joins TRBV5-1 and TRBJ2-3; no firm D call. The CDR3 covers 15 residues. V lost 2 bases to trimming and J lost 1 base, with 11 bases between them. CDR1 is SGHRS and CDR2 is YFSETQ in the germline V gene. CDR3 nucleotide sequence: TGCGCCAGCAGCTTAGAAGTCCCAGGCACAGATACGCAGTATTTT. Protein sequence: CASSLEVPGTDTQYF.